This T cell receptor (beta chain) came from a study of T cell repertoires in cytomegalovirus infection. Study-level background: HLA-B-restricted CMV epitopes that are well studied, plus recently identified HLA-C-restricted ones, were used by the study. It was the public TCR beta signatures that indicated both CMV infection and matching HLA type. General study results and limits: Ex vivo, HLA-C-restricted CMV-specific TCR beta clonotypes prevailed over the rest of the response.

TCRdb itself ran the reads through MiXCR, one entry per CDR3 protein. The repertoire consists of roughly 350,000 distinct CDR3 sequences, with approximately 35% occurring once and the leading ten covering roughly 13%. Worth noting for this clonotype: Its antigen is as yet unknown.

Looked up from germline, CDR1 is SQVTM and CDR2 is ANQGSEA. V shed 6 bases, J shed 5 bases, and the junction held 4 bases outside the gene matches. The CDR3 length is 13 residues. This specimen consisted of cultured PBMCs, obtained from culture after CMV antigen stimulation. The sequence derives from a human donor in good health (CMV status not recorded). Some clones in this sample may be carry-over from other donors' samples. The gene calls are TRBV29-1 and TRBJ2-2, with TRBD1 matching over 9 bases. CDR3: CSVATGGTGELFF. DNA for the CDR3: TGCAGCGTGGCGACAGGGGGAACCGGGGAGCTGTTTTTT.